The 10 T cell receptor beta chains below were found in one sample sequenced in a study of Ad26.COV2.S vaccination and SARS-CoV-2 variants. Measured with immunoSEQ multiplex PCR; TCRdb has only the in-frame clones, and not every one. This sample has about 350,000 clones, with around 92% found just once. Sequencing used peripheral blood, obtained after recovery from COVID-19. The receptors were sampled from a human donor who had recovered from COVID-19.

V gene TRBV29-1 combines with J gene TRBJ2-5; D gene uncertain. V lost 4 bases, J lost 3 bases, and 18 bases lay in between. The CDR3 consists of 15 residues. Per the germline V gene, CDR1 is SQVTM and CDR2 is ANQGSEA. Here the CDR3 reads CSVGIRLNSEETQYF. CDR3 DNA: TGCAGCGTTGGGATCCGGTTGAACAGTGAAGAGACCCAGTACTTC. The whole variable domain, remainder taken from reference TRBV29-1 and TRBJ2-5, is SAVISQKPSRDICQRGTSLTIQCQVDSQVTMMFWYRQQPGQSLTLIATANQGSEATYESGFVIDKFPISRPNLTFSTLTVSNMSPEDSSIYLCSVGIRLNSEETQYFGPGTRLLVL.

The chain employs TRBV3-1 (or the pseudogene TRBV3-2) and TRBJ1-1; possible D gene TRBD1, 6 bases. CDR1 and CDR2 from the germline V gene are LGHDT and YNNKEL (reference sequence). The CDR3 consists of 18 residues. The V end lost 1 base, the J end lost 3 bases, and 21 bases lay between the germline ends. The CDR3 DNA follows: TGTGCCAGCAGCCAAGCGGGGGGATACAGGGTTTTGGACACTGAAGCTTTCTTT. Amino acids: CASSQAGGYRVLDTEAFF.

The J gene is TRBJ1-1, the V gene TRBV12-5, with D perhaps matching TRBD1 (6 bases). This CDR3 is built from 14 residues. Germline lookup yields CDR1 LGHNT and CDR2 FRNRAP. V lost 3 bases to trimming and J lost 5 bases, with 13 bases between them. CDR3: CASGLGGGWTEAFF. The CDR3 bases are TGTGCTAGTGGTTTAGGGGGAGGATGGACTGAAGCTTTCTTT.

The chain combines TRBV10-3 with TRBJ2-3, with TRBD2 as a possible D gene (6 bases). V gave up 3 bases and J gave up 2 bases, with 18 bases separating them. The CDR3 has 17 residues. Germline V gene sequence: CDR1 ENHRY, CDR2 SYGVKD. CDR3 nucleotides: TGTGCCATCAGTGAATGGATTGGCGGGGCAAACACAGATACGCAGTATTTT. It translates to CAISEWIGGANTDTQYF.

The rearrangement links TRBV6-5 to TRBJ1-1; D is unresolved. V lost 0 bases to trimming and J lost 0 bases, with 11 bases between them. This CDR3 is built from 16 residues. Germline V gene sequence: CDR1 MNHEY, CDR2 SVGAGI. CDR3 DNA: TGTGCCAGCAGTTACTCGGAGCCTCGGTTGAACACTGAAGCTTTCTTT. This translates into CASSYSEPRLNTEAFF.

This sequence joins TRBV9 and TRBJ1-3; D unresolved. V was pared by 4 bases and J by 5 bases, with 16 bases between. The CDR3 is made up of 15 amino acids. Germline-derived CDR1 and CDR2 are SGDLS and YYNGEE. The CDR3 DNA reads TGTGCCAGCAGCTCGGAGGGAGAAGGTCGAAACACCATATATTTT. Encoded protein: CASSSEGEGRNTIYF.

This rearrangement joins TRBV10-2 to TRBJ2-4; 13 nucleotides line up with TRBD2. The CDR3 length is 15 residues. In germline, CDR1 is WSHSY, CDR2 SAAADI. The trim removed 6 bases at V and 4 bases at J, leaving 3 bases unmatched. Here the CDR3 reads CASSLLAGGKNIQYF. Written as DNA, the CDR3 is TGCGCCAGCAGCCTACTAGCGGGGGGGAAAAACATTCAGTACTTC.

The CDR3 DNA reads TGTGCCAGCAGTCGGACAGGGGGCAGAGGGTCTGGGGCCAACGTCCTGACTTTC. Its translation is CASSRTGGRGSGANVLTF. The rearrangement links TRBV6-2 or TRBV6-3 to TRBJ2-6; TRBD1 matches 11 bases. The CDR3 is 18 amino acids. The germline CDR1 and CDR2 sequences are MNHEY and SVGEGT. Unmatched junction bases numbered 7, after V lost 5 bases and J lost 1 base.

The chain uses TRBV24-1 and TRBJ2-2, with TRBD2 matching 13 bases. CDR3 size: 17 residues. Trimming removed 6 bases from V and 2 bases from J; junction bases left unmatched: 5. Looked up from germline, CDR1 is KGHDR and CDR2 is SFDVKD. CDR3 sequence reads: CATSRTSGGSNTGELFF. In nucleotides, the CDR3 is TGTGCCACCAGTCGGACTAGCGGGGGATCAAACACCGGGGAGCTGTTTTTT.

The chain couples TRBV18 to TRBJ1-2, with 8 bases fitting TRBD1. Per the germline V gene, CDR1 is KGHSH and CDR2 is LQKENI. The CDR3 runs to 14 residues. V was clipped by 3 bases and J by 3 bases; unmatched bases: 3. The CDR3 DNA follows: TGTGCCAGCTCACCCGGACAGGGCCACTATGGCTACACCTTC. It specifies CASSPGQGHYGYTF.